The entry that follows covers one T cell receptor beta chain sequence. Antigen unknown. Other nucleotide sequences in the sample specify the same CDR3. These data come from a study of shared clonotypes between healthy human individuals. Here immunoSEQ multiplex PCR was the method, and the copy in TCRdb shows in-frame clones only, minus some. The profile shows hundreds of thousands of clones, around two thirds of them singletons. Germline V CDR1 and CDR2: MDHEN, SYDVKM. The ends lost 5 bases at V and 5 bases at J; junction bases unmatched: 13. There are 16 residues in the CDR3. Study-wide findings and caveats: Lower generation probabilities were found for non-shared clonotypes than for those shared by all four donors.

V usage is TRBV28 and J usage is TRBJ2-5; 8 bases are shared with TRBD1. This receptor was taken from a woman aged 25-40 years in good health. What was sequenced was memory CD4+ T cells sorted from blood. Sample subset: CD45RA-negative fraction. In DNA form, the CDR3 reads TGTGCCAGCAGTAGACCTTCAGGGGGCGCGTTGGAGACCCAGTACTTC. Translated, it gives CASSRPSGGALETQYF.